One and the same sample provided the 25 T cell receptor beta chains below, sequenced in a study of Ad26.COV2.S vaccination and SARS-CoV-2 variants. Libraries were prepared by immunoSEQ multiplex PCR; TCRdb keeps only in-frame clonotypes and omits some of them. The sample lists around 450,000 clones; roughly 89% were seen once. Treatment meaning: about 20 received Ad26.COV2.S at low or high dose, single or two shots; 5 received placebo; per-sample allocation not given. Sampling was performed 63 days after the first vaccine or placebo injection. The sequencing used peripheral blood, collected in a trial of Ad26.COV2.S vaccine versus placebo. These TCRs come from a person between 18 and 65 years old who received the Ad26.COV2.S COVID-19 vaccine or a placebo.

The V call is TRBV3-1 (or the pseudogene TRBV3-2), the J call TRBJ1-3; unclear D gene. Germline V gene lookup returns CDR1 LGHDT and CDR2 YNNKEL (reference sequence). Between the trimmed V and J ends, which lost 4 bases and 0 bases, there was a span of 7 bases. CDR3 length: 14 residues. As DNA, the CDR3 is TGTGCCAGCAGCCTCCCAGGCTCTGGAAACACCATATATTTT. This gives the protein CASSLPGSGNTIYF.

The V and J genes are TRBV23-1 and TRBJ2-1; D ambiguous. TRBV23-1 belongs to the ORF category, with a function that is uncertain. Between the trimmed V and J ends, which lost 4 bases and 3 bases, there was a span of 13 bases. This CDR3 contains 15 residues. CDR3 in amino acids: CASSRIGPGYNEQFF. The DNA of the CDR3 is TGCGCCAGCAGTCGGATAGGGCCGGGCTACAATGAGCAGTTCTTC.

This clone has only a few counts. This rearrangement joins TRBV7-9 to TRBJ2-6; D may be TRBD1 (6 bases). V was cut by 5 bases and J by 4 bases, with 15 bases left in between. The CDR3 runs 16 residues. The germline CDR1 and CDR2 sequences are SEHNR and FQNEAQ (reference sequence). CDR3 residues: CASSPRGRAGANVLTF. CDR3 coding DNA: TGTGCCAGCAGCCCCAGGGGAAGGGCGGGGGCCAACGTCCTGACTTTC.

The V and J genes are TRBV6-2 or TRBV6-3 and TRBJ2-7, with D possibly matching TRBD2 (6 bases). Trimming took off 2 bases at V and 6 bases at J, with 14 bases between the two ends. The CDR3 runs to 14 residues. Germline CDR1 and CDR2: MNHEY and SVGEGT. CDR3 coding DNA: TGTGCCAGCAGTTACGATCGGGCGGGGATCGAGCAGTACGTC. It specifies CASSYDRAGIEQYV.

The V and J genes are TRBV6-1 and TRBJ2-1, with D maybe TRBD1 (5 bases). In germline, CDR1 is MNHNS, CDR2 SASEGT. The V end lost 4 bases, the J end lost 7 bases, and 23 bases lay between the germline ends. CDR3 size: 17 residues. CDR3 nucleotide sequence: TGTGCCAGCAGTGTCGCGGTGGCACAGGCACCTTGGAATGAGCAGTTCTTC. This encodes CASSVAVAQAPWNEQFF.

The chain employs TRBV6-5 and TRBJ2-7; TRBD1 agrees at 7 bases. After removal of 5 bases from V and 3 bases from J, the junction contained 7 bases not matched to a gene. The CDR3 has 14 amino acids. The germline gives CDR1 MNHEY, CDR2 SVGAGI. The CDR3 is CASSLDRDYYEQYF. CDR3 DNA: TGTGCCAGCAGTCTCGACAGGGATTACTACGAGCAGTACTTC.

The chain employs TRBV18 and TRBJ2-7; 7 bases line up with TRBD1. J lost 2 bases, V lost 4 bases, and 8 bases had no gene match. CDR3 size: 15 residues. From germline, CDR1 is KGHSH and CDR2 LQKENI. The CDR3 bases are TGTGCCAGCTCACGAAACCCAGGGGGAGCCTACGAGCAGTACTTC. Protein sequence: CASSRNPGGAYEQYF.

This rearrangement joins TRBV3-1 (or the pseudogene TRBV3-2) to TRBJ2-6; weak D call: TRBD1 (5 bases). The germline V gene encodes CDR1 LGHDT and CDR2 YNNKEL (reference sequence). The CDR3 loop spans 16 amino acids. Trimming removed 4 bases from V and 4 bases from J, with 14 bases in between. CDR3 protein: CASSPYQGDGANVLTF. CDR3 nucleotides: TGTGCCAGCAGCCCATATCAGGGTGACGGGGCCAACGTCCTGACTTTC.

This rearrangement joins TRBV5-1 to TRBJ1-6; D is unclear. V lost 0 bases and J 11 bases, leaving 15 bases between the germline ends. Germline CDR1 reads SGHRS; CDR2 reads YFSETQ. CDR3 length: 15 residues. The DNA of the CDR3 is TGCGCCAGCAGCTTGGATGCCCCTCGAGTAACACCCCTCCACTTT. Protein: CASSLDAPRVTPLHF.

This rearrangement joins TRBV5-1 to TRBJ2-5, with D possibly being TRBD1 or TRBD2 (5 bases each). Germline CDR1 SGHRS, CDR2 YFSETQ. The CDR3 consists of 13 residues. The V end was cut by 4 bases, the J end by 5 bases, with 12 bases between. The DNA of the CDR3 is TGCGCCAGCAGCGACCAGTGGGGGGAGACCCAGTACTTC. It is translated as CASSDQWGETQYF.

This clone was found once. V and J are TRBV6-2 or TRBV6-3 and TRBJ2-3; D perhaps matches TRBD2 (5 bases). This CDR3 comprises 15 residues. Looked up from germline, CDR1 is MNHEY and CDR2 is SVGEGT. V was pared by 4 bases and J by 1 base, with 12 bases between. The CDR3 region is CASSSGRFRTDTQYF. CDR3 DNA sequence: TGTGCCAGCAGTTCTGGGAGATTTCGCACAGATACGCAGTATTTT.

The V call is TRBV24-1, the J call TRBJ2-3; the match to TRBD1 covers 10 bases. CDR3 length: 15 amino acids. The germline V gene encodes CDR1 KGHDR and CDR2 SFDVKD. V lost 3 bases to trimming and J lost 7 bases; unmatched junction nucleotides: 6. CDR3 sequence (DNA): TGTGCCACCAGTGATCCTGACAGGGGGCTAAATACGCAGTATTTT. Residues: CATSDPDRGLNTQYF.

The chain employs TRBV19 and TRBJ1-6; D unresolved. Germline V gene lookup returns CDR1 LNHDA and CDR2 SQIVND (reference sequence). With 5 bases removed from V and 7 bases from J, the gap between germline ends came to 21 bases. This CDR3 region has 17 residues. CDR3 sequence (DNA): TGTGCCAGTAGTTCTTTGCATCTCCCCAATTTCAATTCACCCCTCCACTTT. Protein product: CASSSLHLPNFNSPLHF.

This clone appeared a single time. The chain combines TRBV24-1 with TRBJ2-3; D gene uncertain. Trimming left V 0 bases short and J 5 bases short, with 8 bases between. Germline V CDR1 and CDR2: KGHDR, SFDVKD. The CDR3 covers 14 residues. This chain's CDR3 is CATSDLLVEDTQYF. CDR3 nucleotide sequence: TGTGCCACCAGTGATTTGCTGGTTGAAGATACGCAGTATTTT.

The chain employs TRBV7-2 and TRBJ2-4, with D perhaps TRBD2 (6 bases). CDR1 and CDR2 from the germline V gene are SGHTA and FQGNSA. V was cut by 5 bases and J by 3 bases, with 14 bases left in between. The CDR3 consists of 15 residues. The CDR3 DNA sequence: TGTGCCAGCAGCACCGGAGGGCCCGTCAAAAACATTCAGTACTTC. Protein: CASSTGGPVKNIQYF.

CDR3 sequence reads: CASSLRESPLRTGELFF. The CDR3 nucleotides read TGTGCCAGCAGCTTAAGGGAATCCCCCTTAAGAACCGGGGAGCTGTTTTTT. The chain joins TRBV7-2 to TRBJ2-2; D gene unclear. Trimming shortened V by 2 bases and J by 5 bases, and 18 bases separated the two germline ends. Germline V gene lookup returns CDR1 SGHTA and CDR2 FQGNSA. The CDR3 length is 17 residues.

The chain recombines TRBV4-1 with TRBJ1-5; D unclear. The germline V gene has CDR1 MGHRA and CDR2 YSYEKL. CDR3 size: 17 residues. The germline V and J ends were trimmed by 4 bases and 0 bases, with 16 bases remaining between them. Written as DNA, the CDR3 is TGCGCCAGCAGCCTACGAATCTCGACCTATAGCAATCAGCCCCAGCATTTT. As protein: CASSLRISTYSNQPQHF.

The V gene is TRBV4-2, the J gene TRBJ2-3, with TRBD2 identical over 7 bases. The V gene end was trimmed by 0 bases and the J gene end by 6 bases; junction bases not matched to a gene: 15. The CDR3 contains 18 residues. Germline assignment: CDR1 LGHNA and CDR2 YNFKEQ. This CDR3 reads CASSQETSAVKIGDTQYF. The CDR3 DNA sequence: TGTGCCAGCAGCCAAGAAACTAGCGCCGTGAAGATAGGGGATACGCAGTATTTT.

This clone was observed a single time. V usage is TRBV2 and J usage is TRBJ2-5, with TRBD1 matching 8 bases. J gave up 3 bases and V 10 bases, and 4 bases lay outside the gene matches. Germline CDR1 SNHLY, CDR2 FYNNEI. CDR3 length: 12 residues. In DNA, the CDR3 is TGTGCCAAAAGGACAGGGAAAGAGACCCAGTACTTC. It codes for CAKRTGKETQYF.

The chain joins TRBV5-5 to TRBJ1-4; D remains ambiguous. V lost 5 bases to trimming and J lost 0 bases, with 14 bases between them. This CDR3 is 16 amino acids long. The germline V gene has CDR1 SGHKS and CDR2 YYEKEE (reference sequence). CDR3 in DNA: TGTGCCAGCAGTAGAAACTCAGCGTCAACTAATGAAAAACTGTTTTTT. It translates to CASSRNSASTNEKLFF.

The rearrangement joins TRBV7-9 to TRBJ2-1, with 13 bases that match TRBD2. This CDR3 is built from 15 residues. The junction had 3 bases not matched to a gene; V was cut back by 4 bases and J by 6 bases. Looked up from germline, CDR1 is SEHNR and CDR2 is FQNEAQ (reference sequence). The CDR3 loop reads CASSYGTSGVNEQFF. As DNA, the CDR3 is TGTGCCAGCAGCTACGGGACTAGCGGGGTCAATGAGCAGTTCTTC.

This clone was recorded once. Here the CDR3 DNA reads TGTGCCAGTAGCATCGAAAGTCTCGGGCCACTGTTTTTT. It encodes CASSIESLGPLFF. The rearrangement links TRBV19 to TRBJ1-4; D gene ambiguous. V lost 6 bases, J lost 13 bases, and 18 bases lay in between. In germline, CDR1 is LNHDA, CDR2 SQIVND (reference sequence). CDR3 length: 13 amino acids.

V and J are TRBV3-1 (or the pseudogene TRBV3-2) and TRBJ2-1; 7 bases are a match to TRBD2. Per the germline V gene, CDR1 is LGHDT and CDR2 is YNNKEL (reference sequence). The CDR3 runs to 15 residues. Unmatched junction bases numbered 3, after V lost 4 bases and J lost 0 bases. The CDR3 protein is CASSPRGDSYNEQFF. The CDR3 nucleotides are TGTGCCAGCAGCCCTCGGGGGGACTCCTACAATGAGCAGTTCTTC.

The DNA of the CDR3 is TGTGCCAGCAGTCCGACCAAGGGGACAGCGTATGGCTACACCTTC. Protein sequence: CASSPTKGTAYGYTF. The V gene is TRBV27, the J gene TRBJ1-2; the match to TRBD1 covers 7 bases. The CDR3 has 15 amino acids. CDR1 is MNHEY and CDR2 is SMNVEV in the germline V gene (reference sequence). V was pared by 5 bases and J by 5 bases, with 11 bases of the junction left unmatched.

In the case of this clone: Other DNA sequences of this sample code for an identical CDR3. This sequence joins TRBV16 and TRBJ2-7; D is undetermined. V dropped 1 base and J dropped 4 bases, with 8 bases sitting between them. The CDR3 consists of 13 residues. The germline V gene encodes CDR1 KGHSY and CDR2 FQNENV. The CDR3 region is CASSQWLGYEQYV. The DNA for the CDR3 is TGTGCCAGCAGCCAATGGTTGGGATACGAGCAGTACGTC.